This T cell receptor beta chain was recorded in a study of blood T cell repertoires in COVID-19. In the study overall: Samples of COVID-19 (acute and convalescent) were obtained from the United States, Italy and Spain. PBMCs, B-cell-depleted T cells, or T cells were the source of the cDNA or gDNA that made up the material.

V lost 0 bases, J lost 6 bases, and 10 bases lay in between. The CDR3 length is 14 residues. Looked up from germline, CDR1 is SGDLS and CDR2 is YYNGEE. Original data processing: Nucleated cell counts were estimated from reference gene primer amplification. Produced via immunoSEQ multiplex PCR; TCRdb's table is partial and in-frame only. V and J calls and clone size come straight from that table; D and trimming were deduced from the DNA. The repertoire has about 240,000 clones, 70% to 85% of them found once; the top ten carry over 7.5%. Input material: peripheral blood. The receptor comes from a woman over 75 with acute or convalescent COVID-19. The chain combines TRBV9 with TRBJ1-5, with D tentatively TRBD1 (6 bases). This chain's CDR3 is CASSVGLRGQPQHF. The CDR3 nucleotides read TGTGCCAGCAGCGTAGGGCTCAGGGGTCAGCCCCAGCATTTT.